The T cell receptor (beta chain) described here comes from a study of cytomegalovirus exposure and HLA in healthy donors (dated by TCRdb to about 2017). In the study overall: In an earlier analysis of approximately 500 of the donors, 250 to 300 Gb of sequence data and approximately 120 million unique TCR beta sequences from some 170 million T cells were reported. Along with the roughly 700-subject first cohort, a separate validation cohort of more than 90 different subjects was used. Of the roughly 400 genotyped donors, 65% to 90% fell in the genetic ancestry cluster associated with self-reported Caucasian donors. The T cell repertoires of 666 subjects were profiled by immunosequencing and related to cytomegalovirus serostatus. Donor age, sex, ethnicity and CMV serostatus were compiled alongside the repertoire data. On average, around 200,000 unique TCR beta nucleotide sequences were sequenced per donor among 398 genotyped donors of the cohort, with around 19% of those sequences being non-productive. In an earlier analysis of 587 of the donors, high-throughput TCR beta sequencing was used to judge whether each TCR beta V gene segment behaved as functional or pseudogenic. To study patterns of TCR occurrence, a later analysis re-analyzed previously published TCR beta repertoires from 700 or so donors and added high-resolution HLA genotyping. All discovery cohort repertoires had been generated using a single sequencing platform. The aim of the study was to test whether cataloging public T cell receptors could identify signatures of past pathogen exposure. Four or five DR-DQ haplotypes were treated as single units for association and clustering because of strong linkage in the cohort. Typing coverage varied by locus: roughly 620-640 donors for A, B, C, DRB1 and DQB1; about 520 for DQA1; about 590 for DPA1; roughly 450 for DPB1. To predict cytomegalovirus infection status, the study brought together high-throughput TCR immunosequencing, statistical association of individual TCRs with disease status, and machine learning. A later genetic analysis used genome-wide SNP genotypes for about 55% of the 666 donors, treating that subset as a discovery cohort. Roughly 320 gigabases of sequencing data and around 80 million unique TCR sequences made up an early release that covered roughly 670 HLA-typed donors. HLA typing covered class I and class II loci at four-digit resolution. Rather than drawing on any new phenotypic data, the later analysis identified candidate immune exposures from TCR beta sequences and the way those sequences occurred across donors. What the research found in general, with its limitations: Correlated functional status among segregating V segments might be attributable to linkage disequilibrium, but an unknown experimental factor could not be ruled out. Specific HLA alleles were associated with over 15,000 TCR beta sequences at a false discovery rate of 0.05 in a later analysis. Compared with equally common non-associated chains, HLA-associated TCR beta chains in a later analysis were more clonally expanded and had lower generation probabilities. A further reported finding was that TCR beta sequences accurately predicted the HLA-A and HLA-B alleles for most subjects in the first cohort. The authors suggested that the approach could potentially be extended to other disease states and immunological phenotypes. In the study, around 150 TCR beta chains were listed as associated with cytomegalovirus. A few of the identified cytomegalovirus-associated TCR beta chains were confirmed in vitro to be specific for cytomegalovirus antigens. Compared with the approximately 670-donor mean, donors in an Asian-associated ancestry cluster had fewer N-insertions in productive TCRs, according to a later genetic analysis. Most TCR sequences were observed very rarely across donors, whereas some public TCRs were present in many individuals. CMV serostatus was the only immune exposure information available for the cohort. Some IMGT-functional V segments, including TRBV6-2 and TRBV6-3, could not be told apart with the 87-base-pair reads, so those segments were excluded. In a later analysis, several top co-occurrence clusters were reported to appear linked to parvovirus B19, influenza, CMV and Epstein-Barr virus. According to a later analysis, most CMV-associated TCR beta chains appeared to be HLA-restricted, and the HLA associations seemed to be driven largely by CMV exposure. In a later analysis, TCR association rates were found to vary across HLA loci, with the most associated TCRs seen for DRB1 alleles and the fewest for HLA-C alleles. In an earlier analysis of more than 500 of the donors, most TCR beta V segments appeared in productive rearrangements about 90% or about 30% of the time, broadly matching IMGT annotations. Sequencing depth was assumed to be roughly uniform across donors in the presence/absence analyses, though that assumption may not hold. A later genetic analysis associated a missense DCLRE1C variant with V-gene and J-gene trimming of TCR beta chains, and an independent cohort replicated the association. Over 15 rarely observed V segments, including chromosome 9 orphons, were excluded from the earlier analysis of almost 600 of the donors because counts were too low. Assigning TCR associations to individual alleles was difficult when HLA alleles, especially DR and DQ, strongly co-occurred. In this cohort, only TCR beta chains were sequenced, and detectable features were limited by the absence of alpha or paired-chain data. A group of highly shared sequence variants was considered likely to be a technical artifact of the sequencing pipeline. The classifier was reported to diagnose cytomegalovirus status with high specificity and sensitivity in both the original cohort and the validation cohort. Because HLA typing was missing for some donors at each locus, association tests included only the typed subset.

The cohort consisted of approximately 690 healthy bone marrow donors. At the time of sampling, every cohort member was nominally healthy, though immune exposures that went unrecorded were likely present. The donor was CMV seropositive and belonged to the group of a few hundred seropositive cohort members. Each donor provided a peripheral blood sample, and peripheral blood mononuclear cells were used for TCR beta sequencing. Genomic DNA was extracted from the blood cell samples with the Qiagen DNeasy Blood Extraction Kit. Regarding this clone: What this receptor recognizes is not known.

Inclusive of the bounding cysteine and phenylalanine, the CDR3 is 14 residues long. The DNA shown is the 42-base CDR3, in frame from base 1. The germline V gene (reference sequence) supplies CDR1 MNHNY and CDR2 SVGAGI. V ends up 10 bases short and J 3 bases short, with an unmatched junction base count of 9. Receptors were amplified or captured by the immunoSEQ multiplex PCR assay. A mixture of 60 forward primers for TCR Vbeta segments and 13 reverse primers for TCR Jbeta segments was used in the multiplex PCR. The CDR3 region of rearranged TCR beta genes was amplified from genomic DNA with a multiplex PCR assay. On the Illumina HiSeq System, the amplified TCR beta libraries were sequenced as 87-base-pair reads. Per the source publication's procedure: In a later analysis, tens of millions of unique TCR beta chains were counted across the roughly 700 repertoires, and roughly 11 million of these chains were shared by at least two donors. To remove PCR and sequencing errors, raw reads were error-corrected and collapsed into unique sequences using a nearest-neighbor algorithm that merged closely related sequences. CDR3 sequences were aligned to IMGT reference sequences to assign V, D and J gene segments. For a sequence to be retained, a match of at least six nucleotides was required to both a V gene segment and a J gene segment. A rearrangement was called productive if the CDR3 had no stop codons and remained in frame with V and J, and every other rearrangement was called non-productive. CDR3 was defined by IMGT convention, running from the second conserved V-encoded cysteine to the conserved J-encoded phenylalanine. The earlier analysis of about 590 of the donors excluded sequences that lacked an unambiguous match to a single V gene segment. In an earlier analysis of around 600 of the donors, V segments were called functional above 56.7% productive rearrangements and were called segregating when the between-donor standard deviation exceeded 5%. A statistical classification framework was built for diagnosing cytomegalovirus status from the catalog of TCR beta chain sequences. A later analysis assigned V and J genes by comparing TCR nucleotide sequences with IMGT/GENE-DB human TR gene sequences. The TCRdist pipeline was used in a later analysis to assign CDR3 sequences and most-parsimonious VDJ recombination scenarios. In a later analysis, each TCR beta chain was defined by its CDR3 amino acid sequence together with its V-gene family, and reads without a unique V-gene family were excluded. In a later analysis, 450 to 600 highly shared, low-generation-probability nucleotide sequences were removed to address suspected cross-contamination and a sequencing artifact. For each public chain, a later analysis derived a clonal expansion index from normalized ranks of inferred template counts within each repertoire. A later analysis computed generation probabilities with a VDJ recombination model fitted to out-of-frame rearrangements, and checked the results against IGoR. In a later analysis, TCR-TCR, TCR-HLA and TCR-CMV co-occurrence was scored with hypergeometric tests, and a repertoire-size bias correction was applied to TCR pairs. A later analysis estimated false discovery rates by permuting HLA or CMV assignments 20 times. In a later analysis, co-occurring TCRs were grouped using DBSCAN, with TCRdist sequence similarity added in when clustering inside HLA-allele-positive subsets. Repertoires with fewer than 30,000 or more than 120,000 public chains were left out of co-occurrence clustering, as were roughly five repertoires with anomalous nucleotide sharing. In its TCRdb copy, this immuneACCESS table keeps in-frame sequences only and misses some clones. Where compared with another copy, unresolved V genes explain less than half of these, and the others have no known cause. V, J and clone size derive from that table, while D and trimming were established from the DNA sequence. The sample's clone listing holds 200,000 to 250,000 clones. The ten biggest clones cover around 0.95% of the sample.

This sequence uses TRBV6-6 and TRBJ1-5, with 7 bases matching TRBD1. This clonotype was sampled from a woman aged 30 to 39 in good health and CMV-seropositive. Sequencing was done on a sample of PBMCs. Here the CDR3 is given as CATSRGEANQPQHF. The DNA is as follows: TGTGCCACGAGCAGGGGGGAGGCCAATCAGCCCCAGCATTTT.